The entry below describes one T cell receptor (beta chain). Antigen unknown. Clones were read by immunoSEQ multiplex PCR, and TCRdb kept only the in-frame ones, dropping some. This table holds about 30,000 clones, approximately 75% found once. This sample was included in a study of STAT5B mutations in CD4+ large granular lymphocyte leukemia. General study points: Patient CD4-sorted repertoires looked more clonal than healthy CD4+ repertoires, even without putative leukemic clones.

Germline V gives CDR1 SGHAT, CDR2 FQNNGV. The ends were cut back, 4 bases at V and 6 bases at J, with 9 bases in the middle. This CDR3 has 13 amino acids. The sample taken for sequencing was CD4+ T cells from blood buffy coats. V is TRBV11-2 and J is TRBJ2-2, with D possibly being TRBD1 (6 bases). The source is a human donor in good health. The CDR3 loop reads CASSSRQAGELFF. CDR3 DNA: TGTGCCAGCAGCTCCCGACAGGCCGGGGAGCTGTTTTTT.